This TCR beta chain was captured by sequencing in a study of cytomegalovirus exposure and HLA in healthy donors (dated by TCRdb to the late 2010s). Broadly, across the study: An earlier analysis of 587 of the donors reported about 260 Gb of sequence data and around 110 million unique TCR beta sequences obtained from around 180 million T cells. In an earlier analysis of roughly 600 of the donors, high-throughput TCR beta sequencing was used to judge whether each TCR beta V gene segment behaved as functional or pseudogenic. Both class I and class II loci were covered by HLA typing, at four-digit resolution. All discovery cohort repertoires had been generated using a single sequencing platform. To study patterns of TCR occurrence, a later analysis re-analyzed previously published TCR beta repertoires from more than 550 donors and added high-resolution HLA genotyping. Among the roughly 400 genotyped donors, about 85% belonged to the genetic ancestry cluster associated with self-reported Caucasian donors. The study aimed to test whether signatures of past pathogen exposure could be identified by cataloging public T cell receptors. Among roughly 400 genotyped donors of the cohort, an average of around 240,000 unique TCR beta nucleotide sequences were sequenced per donor, roughly 20% of them non-productive. In a later genetic analysis, genome-wide SNP genotypes for about three fifths of the roughly 670 donors were used, and that subset was treated as a discovery cohort. Rather than drawing on any new phenotypic data, the later analysis identified candidate immune exposures from TCR beta sequences and the way those sequences occurred across donors. High-throughput TCR immunosequencing, statistical association of individual TCRs with disease status, and machine learning were combined to predict cytomegalovirus infection status. The T cell repertoires of several hundred subjects were profiled by immunosequencing and related to cytomegalovirus serostatus. The number of typed donors differed by locus: about 629-640 for A, B, C, DRB1 and DQB1; some 500 for DQA1; approximately 600 for DPA1; and about 470 for DPB1. Five DR-DQ haplotypes were handled as single units for association and clustering because linkage in the cohort was strong. Donor age, sex, ethnicity and CMV serostatus were collected together with the repertoire data. An early release that covered roughly 600 HLA-typed donors contained about 290 gigabases of sequencing data and around 80 million unique TCR sequences. A separate validation cohort of 100 to 150 different subjects was used in addition to the 666-subject first cohort. The research as a whole found: Because counts were too low, around 18 rarely observed V segments, including chromosome 9 orphons, were left out of the earlier analysis of a few hundred of the donors. According to a later analysis, most CMV-associated TCR beta chains appeared to be HLA-restricted, and the HLA associations seemed to be driven largely by CMV exposure. Because the 87-base-pair reads could not distinguish some IMGT-functional V segments, including TRBV6-2 and TRBV6-3, those segments were excluded. HLA typing was unavailable for some donors at each locus, so association tests used only the typed subset. In a later analysis, several top co-occurrence clusters were reported to appear linked to parvovirus B19, influenza, CMV and Epstein-Barr virus. Compared with the 666-donor mean, donors in an Asian-associated ancestry cluster had fewer N-insertions in productive TCRs, according to a later genetic analysis. Most TCR sequences were observed very rarely across donors, whereas some public TCRs were present in many individuals. Roughly uniform sequencing depth across donors was assumed in presence/absence analyses, although this assumption may not hold. The cohort was sequenced for TCR beta chains only, and without alpha or paired-chain data the features that could be detected were limited. In a later analysis, about 16,000 TCR beta sequences were associated with specific HLA alleles at a false discovery rate of 0.05. Compared with equally common non-associated chains, HLA-associated TCR beta chains in a later analysis were more clonally expanded and had lower generation probabilities. A further reported finding was that TCR beta sequences accurately predicted the HLA-A and HLA-B alleles for most subjects in the first cohort. In vitro tests confirmed that a few of the cytomegalovirus-associated TCR beta chains recognize cytomegalovirus antigens. In both the original and validation cohorts, the classifier was reported to diagnose cytomegalovirus status with high specificity and sensitivity. Correlated functional status among segregating V segments might reflect linkage disequilibrium, but an unknown experimental factor could not be ruled out. When HLA alleles, especially DR and DQ, strongly co-occurred, attributing TCR associations to individual alleles was difficult. Broadly in line with IMGT annotations, most TCR beta V segments showed up in productive rearrangements about 87% or about 30% of the time in an earlier analysis of 587 of the donors. The authors suggested that the approach could potentially be extended to other disease states and immunological phenotypes. A later genetic analysis associated a missense DCLRE1C variant with V-gene and J-gene trimming of TCR beta chains, and an independent cohort replicated the association. A cluster of highly shared sequence variants was judged likely to be a technical artifact of the sequencing pipeline. In the study, roughly 160 TCR beta chains were listed as associated with cytomegalovirus. The only immune exposure information available for the cohort was CMV serostatus. According to a later analysis, TCR association rates differed among HLA loci, with DRB1 alleles showing the most associated TCRs and HLA-C alleles showing the fewest.

Regarding this clone: The antigen it binds to is not known. Base qualities are not recorded, but no much larger clone differs from it by a single base.

In total, about 650 healthy bone marrow donors made up the cohort. At the time of sampling, every cohort member was nominally healthy, though immune exposures that went unrecorded were likely present. The donor was CMV seronegative and was included in the group of a few hundred seronegative cohort members. Every donor gave a peripheral blood sample, and the peripheral blood mononuclear cells from that sample were used for TCR beta sequencing. The Qiagen DNeasy Blood Extraction Kit was used to extract genomic DNA from the blood cell samples. Receptor libraries were prepared by the immunoSEQ multiplex PCR assay. A mixture of 60 forward primers for TCR Vbeta segments and 13 reverse primers for TCR Jbeta segments was used in the multiplex PCR. The CDR3 region of rearranged TCR beta genes was amplified from genomic DNA by a multiplex PCR assay. On the Illumina HiSeq System, the amplified TCR beta libraries were sequenced as 87-base-pair reads. Regarding the original processing steps: A later analysis tallied around 82 million unique TCR beta chains across the 650 to 750 repertoires, and around 12 million of those chains were shared by two or more donors. To remove PCR and sequencing errors, raw reads were error-corrected and collapsed into unique sequences using a nearest-neighbor algorithm that merged closely related sequences. Alignment of CDR3 sequences to IMGT reference sequences was used to assign V, D and J gene segments. Each retained sequence needed at least a six-nucleotide match to both a V gene segment and a J gene segment. Rearrangements were classified as productive when the CDR3 lacked stop codons and remained in frame with V and J, and all other rearrangements were classified as non-productive. Following IMGT convention, CDR3 was defined as the stretch from the second conserved V-encoded cysteine up to the conserved J-encoded phenylalanine. The earlier analysis of about 610 of the donors excluded sequences that lacked an unambiguous match to a single V gene segment. An earlier analysis of just under 600 of the donors called V segments functional above 56.7% productive rearrangements and segregating when the between-donor standard deviation exceeded 5%. To diagnose cytomegalovirus status from the catalog of TCR beta chain sequences, a statistical classification framework was built. V and J gene assignment, in a later analysis, came from comparing TCR nucleotide sequences with IMGT/GENE-DB human TR gene sequences. The TCRdist pipeline was used in a later analysis to assign CDR3 sequences and most-parsimonious VDJ recombination scenarios. In a later analysis, each TCR beta chain was defined by its CDR3 amino acid sequence together with its V-gene family, and reads without a unique V-gene family were excluded. A later analysis removed 550 to 650 highly shared, low-generation-probability nucleotide sequences to deal with suspected cross-contamination and a sequencing artifact. In a later analysis, a clonal expansion index was calculated for each public chain from normalized within-repertoire ranks of inferred template counts. In a later analysis, generation probabilities were computed with a VDJ recombination model fitted to out-of-frame rearrangements, and the resulting probabilities were checked against IGoR. In a later analysis, hypergeometric tests were used to score TCR-TCR, TCR-HLA and TCR-CMV co-occurrence, with a repertoire-size bias correction applied to TCR pairs. In a later analysis, false discovery rates were estimated by permuting HLA or CMV assignments 20 times. In a later analysis, co-occurring TCRs were grouped using DBSCAN, with TCRdist sequence similarity added in when clustering inside HLA-allele-positive subsets. For co-occurrence clustering, repertoires with fewer than 30,000 or more than 120,000 public chains were excluded, along with four to six repertoires with anomalous nucleotide sharing. TCRdb holds this immuneACCESS table with in-frame rearrangements only. Some clones are missing; in checked studies, unresolved V genes explain under half, and the rest has no known cause. The V and J calls and clone size were taken over from that table, and D and trimming were inferred from the DNA. This sample is represented by about 200,000 clones; roughly 79% of them were singletons. In total, the top ten clones hold about 1.8% of the sample.

Trimming removed 4 bases from V and 3 bases from J; the gene matches leave 3 bases unexplained. Via the germline V gene, CDR1 is SQVTM and CDR2 ANQGSEA. The CDR3 runs 13 amino acids, cysteine and phenylalanine included. The entry retains the CDR3 DNA only, 39 bases that are in frame from base 1. Source material: PBMCs. The clonotype was recovered from a man aged 18-30 years in good health and CMV-seronegative. The chain links TRBV29-1 with TRBJ2-3; 8 nucleotides in the junction match TRBD1. The CDR3 protein sequence reads: CSVGQGLTDTQYF. The nucleotide sequence is given as TGCAGCGTTGGACAGGGGCTAACAGATACGCAGTATTTT.